The clone carrying this TCR beta chain has just a few counts. Its target is unknown. Trimming took off 7 bases at V and 15 bases at J, with 16 bases between the two ends. This CDR3 spans 12 amino acids. The germline CDR1 and CDR2 sequences are SNHLY and FYNNEI. This specimen belongs to a study of blood T cells in healthy people across ages. Study observations and caveats: There were more naive CD4+ cells and higher diversity in long-lived donors than in aged donors. A roughly linear fall in TCR beta diversity per million T cells was seen with increasing age. A conclusive naive versus antigen-experienced comparison was prevented by the unsorted PBMCs.

Through a sample-barcoded 5' primer and a J-beta primer mix, a second PCR was run for roughly 6 to 11 cycles. TCRdb processed the 5' RACE reads anew with MiXCR; each CDR3 protein has one entry. The sample holds about 640,000 distinct CDR3 sequences; around 31% are singletons and the top ten take more than 15%. Per sample, a minimum of 6 million PBMCs were isolated. Specimen: blood. This sequence was found in a woman older than 75 in good health. The gene calls are TRBV2 and TRBJ1-6; no clear D gene. The CDR3 reads CASTIRGRLLHF. In DNA, the CDR3 is TGTGCCAGCACGATCCGGGGAAGACTCCTCCACTTT.